The source of this T cell receptor beta chain is a study of blood T cell repertoires in COVID-19. This clone was seen just once. This CDR3 contains 16 residues. V was trimmed by 6 bases and J by 1 base, leaving 18 bases between them. Germline CDR1 reads PRHDT; CDR2 reads FYEKMQ (reference sequence). Enrollees, about 18 to 89 years old, lived in 24 US areas. Participant-given clinical history determined each cohort assignment. Authors' data handling: Amplifying reference gene primers gave estimates of nucleated cell counts. Using immunoSEQ multiplex PCR, the repertoire was profiled, and TCRdb retains in-frame clones only, with some absent. The V and J calls and clone size were taken over from that table, and D and trimming were inferred from the DNA. There are about 220,000 clones in the sample; about nine tenths occur only once, and roughly 2.6% lies in the top ten.

The sample taken for sequencing was PBMCs or T cells enriched from blood (not recorded which). The chain uses TRBV13 and TRBJ1-1; possible D gene TRBD1, 5 bases. The sequence was collected from a woman aged 25 to 39 who had recovered from COVID-19. The CDR3 reads CASSLRGFSQNTEAFF. CDR3 DNA: TGTGCCAGCAGTCTCCGGGGGTTCTCCCAGAACACTGAAGCTTTCTTT.